This T cell receptor beta chain originates from a study of blood T cell repertoires in COVID-19. On the study more broadly: Sample material is recorded as cDNA or gDNA derived from T cells, B-cell-depleted T cells, or PBMCs.

It was within 2 weeks before study entry that exposed participants met a COVID-19 case. The germline CDR1 and CDR2 sequences are KGHSH and LQKENI. V was trimmed by 2 bases and J by 4 bases, leaving 6 bases between them. CDR3 length: 12 amino acids. Method: immunoSEQ multiplex PCR; TCRdb's copy keeps in-frame clones and lacks some. The sample lists 300,000 to 400,000 clones, 85% occurring once. The receptor comes from a woman aged 30 to 39 who had been exposed to COVID-19. What was sequenced was PBMCs or T cells enriched from blood (not recorded which). The V call is TRBV18, the J call TRBJ2-7; D ambiguous. Here the CDR3 reads CASSPINYEQYF. DNA of the CDR3: TGTGCCAGCTCACCAATTAATTACGAGCAGTACTTC.